The TCR beta chain under discussion was sequenced for a study of cytomegalovirus exposure and HLA in healthy donors. This CDR3 is 14 amino acids long. Germline assignment: CDR1 GTSNPN and CDR2 SVGIG (reference sequence). V lost 0 bases and J lost 7; bases outside the gene matches: 6. The PCR ran on 60 Vbeta and 13 Jbeta primers. Here immunoSEQ multiplex PCR was the method, and the copy in TCRdb shows in-frame clones only, minus some. Of over 150,000 clones in the sample, around 78% were seen once. Healthy people donating bone marrow made up the donors. The sequence derives from a woman aged 50 to 60 in good health and CMV-seropositive. This chain links TRBV30 with TRBJ1-5, with 7 nucleotides matching TRBD1. Sequencing was done on a sample of PBMCs. The CDR3 is CAWSVSQGIQPQHF. The CDR3 DNA reads as TGTGCCTGGAGTGTATCACAGGGGATACAGCCCCAGCATTTT.